This TCR beta chain comes out of a study of cytomegalovirus exposure and HLA in healthy donors. Study results and caveats: The study listed roughly 160 cytomegalovirus-associated TCR beta chains. In a later analysis, TCR beta V- and J-gene trimming showed a link to a missense DCLRE1C variant. In an earlier analysis, about 87% or about 30%: the productive usage of most TCR beta V segments.

V lost 2 bases to trimming and J lost 1 base; unmatched junction nucleotides: 2. In germline, CDR1 is SGHTA, CDR2 FQGNSA. This CDR3 is built from 14 residues. The primer mix had 60 Vbeta and 13 Jbeta primers. TCRdb's copy holds only in-frame clones and misses some; the assay was immunoSEQ multiplex PCR. The profile covers some 70,000 clones, with under 80% appearing a single time and around 15% taken by the ten largest. This clone was detected a few times. Its antigen is unknown. This clonotype originated in a male donor in good health and CMV-seropositive. V and J are TRBV7-2 and TRBJ2-7, with 7 bases identical to TRBD1. The sequenced sample consisted of PBMCs. The CDR3, as DNA: TGTGCCAGCAGCTTACAACAGGGGTCCTACGAGCAGTACTTC. This encodes CASSLQQGSYEQYF.